Listed here are 31 T cell receptor beta chains from one sample, sequenced in a study of CDR3 diversity in severe acne. TCRdb re-called the PCR reads through MiXCR, storing one row per CDR3 protein. The sample includes approximately 90,000 distinct CDR3 sequences, about half seen only once; the top ten take more than 9%. The sample comprised blood. These TCRs come from a male donor with severe acne vulgaris.

Turning to this clonotype: No DNA is shown, since the ends of the CDR3 on it are uncertain; the CDR3 is the one TCRdb lists. The chain employs TRBV19 and TRBJ1-3. CDR1 and CDR2 (germline): LNHDA, SQIVND (reference sequence). The CDR3 has 21 amino acids, counting both end residues. CDR3 sequence reads: CASSMAEGYTFGSGTGNTIYF.

This clonotype was counted a few times. The gene calls are TRBV4-3 and TRBJ1-2; D unresolved. This CDR3 is built from 19 residues. Germline CDR1 and CDR2: LGHNA and YSLEER. Between the trimmed V and J ends, which lost 3 bases and 5 bases, there was a span of 28 bases. The CDR3 sequence: CASSQGYVRLEGMEYGYTF. In nucleotides, the CDR3 is TGCGCCAGCAGCCAGGGATACGTCAGACTTGAGGGAATGGAGTATGGCTACACCTTC.

The chain has TRBV2 and TRBJ1-2; 7 nucleotides agree with TRBD1. The junction had 8 bases not matched to a gene; V was cut back by 5 bases and J by 2 bases. CDR3 length: 15 amino acids. CDR1 and CDR2 from the germline V gene are SNHLY and FYNNEI. The DNA for the CDR3 is TGTGCCAGCAGTCTCGACAGGGTGGACAACTATGGCTACACCTTC. Protein sequence: CASSLDRVDNYGYTF.

This chain joins TRBV7-3 and TRBJ2-7; 8 bases match TRBD2. The CDR3 runs 15 residues. The V segment lost 6 bases and the J segment 4 bases; nucleotides outside the gene matches: 11. Per the germline V gene, CDR1 is SGHTA and CDR2 is FQGTGA. CDR3 amino acids: CASRSNAGTRYEQYF. The CDR3 DNA is TGTGCCAGCAGGTCGAACGCGGGGACTAGATACGAGCAGTACTTC.

This clonotype showed up just a few times. The gene calls are TRBV27 and TRBJ1-6; TRBD1 is a possible D gene (6 bases). The CDR3 is made up of 14 amino acids. Germline lookup yields CDR1 MNHEY and CDR2 SMNVEV (reference sequence). The V and J ends lost 10 bases and 9 bases respectively, with 19 bases between them. CDR3 amino acids: CATGPGGPSSPLHF. The CDR3 DNA follows: TGTGCCACCGGTCCGGGGGGGCCCAGTTCACCCCTCCACTTT.

The J gene is TRBJ2-7, the V gene TRBV10-3; D is possibly TRBD1 or TRBD2 (5 bases each). Trimming removed 9 bases at V and 3 bases at J, with 21 bases between. This CDR3 is built from 15 residues. Germline values: CDR1 ENHRY, CDR2 SYGVKD. In nucleotides, the CDR3 is TGTGCCATAATAGAAACACCGGGACCGATCTACGAGCAGTACTTC. This encodes CAIIETPGPIYEQYF.

The chain combines TRBV20-1 with TRBJ2-7, with 8 positions matching TRBD2. The trim removed 1 base at V and 6 bases at J, leaving 8 bases unmatched. Germline V gives CDR1 DFQATT, CDR2 SNEGSKA (reference sequence). The CDR3 runs to 14 residues. The CDR3 spells CSARVERGTGEQYF. The CDR3 nucleotides are TGCAGTGCTAGAGTGGAGCGGGGGACTGGCGAGCAGTACTTC.

This clonotype occurred many times. The rearrangement uses TRBV11-1 and TRBJ2-3; D not resolved. Trimming took off 4 bases at V and 0 bases at J, with 14 bases between the two ends. This CDR3 contains 16 residues. CDR1 SGHAT and CDR2 FQDESV come from the germline V gene (reference sequence). CDR3 DNA: TGTGCCAGCAGCTCAACTTTTAATCCTAGCACAGATACGCAGTATTTT. The encoded protein is CASSSTFNPSTDTQYF.

This clonotype has ten or more counts. The CDR3 spells CASSLFQEDTIYF. The DNA of the CDR3 is TGTGCCAGCAGTCTGTTTCAAGAGGACACCATATATTTT. The rearrangement links TRBV2 to TRBJ1-3; D unresolved. This CDR3 is built from 13 residues. Trimming took off 5 bases at V and 8 bases at J, with 13 bases between the two ends. Germline V gene lookup returns CDR1 SNHLY and CDR2 FYNNEI. Full variable domain (missing parts from reference TRBV2 and TRBJ1-3): EPEVTQTPSHQVTQMGQEVILRCVPISNHLYFYWYRQILGQKVEFLVSFYNNEISEKSEIFDDQFSVERPDGSNFTLKIRSTKLEDSAMYFCASSLFQEDTIYFGEGSWLTVV.

This clonotype ranks as medium-sized. The chain links TRBV6-5 to TRBJ2-5; TRBD1 matches at 7 bases. Germline V lookup: CDR1 MNHEY, CDR2 SVGAGI. CDR3 length: 13 amino acids. V dropped 6 bases and J dropped 5; count of bases not matched to a gene: 6. CDR3 protein: CASRQQGWETQYF. In DNA form, the CDR3 reads TGTGCCAGCAGGCAACAGGGGTGGGAGACCCAGTACTTC.

This clonotype showed up many times. This chain joins TRBV11-3 and TRBJ2-5, with unresolved D. The CDR3 sequence is 14 residues long. The V end was cut by 1 base, the J end by 2 bases, with 8 bases between. Germline V gives CDR1 SGHNT, CDR2 YENEEA. The DNA of the CDR3 is TGTGCCAGCAGCTTAGCCGGAATACAAGAGACCCAGTACTTC. It specifies CASSLAGIQETQYF.

J is TRBJ2-7 and V is TRBV6-2 or TRBV6-3; 11 bases fit TRBD1. J gave up 6 bases and V 7 bases, and 11 bases lay outside the gene matches. This CDR3 is built from 15 residues. The germline V gene has CDR1 MNHEY and CDR2 SVGEGT. CDR3 nucleotide sequence: TGTGCCAGCAATTCAGGACAGGGGGCTAGGTGCGAGCAGTACTTC. It translates to CASNSGQGARCEQYF.

This clonotype was detected ten times or more. This chain links TRBV20-1 with TRBJ2-7; 8 bases agree with TRBD2. The CDR3 has 14 amino acids. V trimming: 1 base; J trimming: 2 bases; junction bases outside the gene matches: 4. Germline V gives CDR1 DFQATT, CDR2 SNEGSKA (reference sequence). In nucleotides, the CDR3 is TGCAGTGCTAGAGGAGCGGGGGATCCCTACGAGCAGTACTTC. It codes for CSARGAGDPYEQYF.

With respect to this clonotype: A read error is likely, as this CDR3 ends without the conserved phenylalanine or tryptophan. It is unclear where the CDR3 begins or ends on the DNA, so no DNA is shown, and the CDR3 is as TCRdb lists it. The chain has TRBV11-3 and TRBJ2-1; the D call TRBD2 from the table was never checked on the DNA. The CDR3 adds up to 16 amino acids, both ends counted. Germline CDR1 reads SGHNT; CDR2 reads YENEEA. CDR3 sequence reads: CASSLAGPSSYNEPLC.

This clonotype showed up many times. The chain joins TRBV7-6 to TRBJ1-1, with 7 bases aligning to TRBD1. The CDR3 runs 16 residues. Losses at the gene ends were 5 bases for V and 0 bases for J; bases not matched to a gene: 9. CDR1 SGHVS and CDR2 FNYEAQ come from the germline V gene. In nucleotides, the CDR3 is TGTGCCAGCAGCCGAGGGACAGACCAGTTGAACACTGAAGCTTTCTTT. It translates to CASSRGTDQLNTEAFF.

Concerning this clonotype itself: A much larger clone sits a single nucleotide away, making a read error possible. The rearrangement joins TRBV7-9 to TRBJ2-3; maybe TRBD2 (7 bases). Germline CDR1 reads SEHNR; CDR2 reads FQNEAQ (reference sequence). The CDR3 contains 14 residues. The CDR3 DNA reads TGTGCCAGCAGCTCGAGGGGGGGCACAGATGCGCAGTATTTT. It is translated as CASSSRGGTDAQYF.

This clonotype was observed a handful of times. The V gene is TRBV28, the J gene TRBJ2-7, with D hard to call. Germline-derived CDR1 and CDR2 are MDHEN and SYDVKM. The V gene lost 3 bases and the J gene lost 2 bases, with 20 bases spanning the gap. This CDR3 has 17 amino acids. The CDR3 sequence is CASSLSPDTIPTYEQYF. As DNA, the CDR3 is TGTGCCAGCAGTTTGTCCCCAGACACGATACCCACCTACGAGCAGTACTTC.

This clonotype was recorded at least ten times. CDR3 nucleotides: TGCAGTGCTAGGGACAACTACGAGCAGTACTTC. It specifies CSARDNYEQYF. The rearrangement joins TRBV20-1 to TRBJ2-7, with a weak D call TRBD1 (5 bases). CDR3 size: 11 residues. V lost 3 bases and J lost 3, with 6 bases in between. Germline CDR1 is DFQATT and CDR2 is SNEGSKA (reference sequence).

The CDR3 DNA reads as TGTGCCAGCAGTGTTACAGGACAAGAGACCCAGTTCTTC. This codes for CASSVTGQETQFF. This chain uses TRBV25-1 with TRBJ2-5; TRBD1 is a possible D gene (5 bases). The DNA end is more similar to TRBJ2-1, so the J call may be wrong. Germline lookup yields CDR1 MGHDK and CDR2 SYGVNS. The CDR3 is 13 residues long.

Notes on this clonotype: A clone one base away is much larger, so this may be a read error. The V call is TRBV7-2, the J call TRBJ2-1; D not resolved. Germline CDR1 SGHTA, CDR2 FQGNSA. There are 13 residues in the CDR3. V was clipped by 4 bases and J by 9 bases, with 13 bases between them. The CDR3 region is CASSSGPTGEQFF. The CDR3 region has the DNA TGTGCCAGCAGCTCGGGCCCCACCGGTGAGCAGTTCTTC.

In this sample, this clonotype turned up many times. The chain combines TRBV5-1 with TRBJ2-3; D is possibly TRBD2 (6 bases). Germline V gene lookup returns CDR1 SGHRS and CDR2 YFSETQ. The V gene lost 6 bases and the J gene lost 4 bases, with 21 bases spanning the gap. The CDR3 loop spans 16 amino acids. For the CDR3, the DNA is TGCGCCAGCACCGGTGGTGGGAAGGGCGGGGCAGATACGCAGTATTTT. It is translated as CASTGGGKGGADTQYF.

A word on this clonotype: The conserved phenylalanine or tryptophan is not found at the CDR3 terminus, so this likely reflects a read error. The chain recombines TRBV11-2 with TRBJ2-3, with D hard to call. Germline CDR1 is SGHAT and CDR2 is FQNNGV. This CDR3 contains 15 residues. The ends were cut back, 1 base at V and 2 bases at J, with 10 bases in the middle. CDR3 in DNA: TGTGCCAGCAGCTTAGCTCCCGCCTTCACAGATACGCAGTATCTT. Amino acids: CASSLAPAFTDTQYL.

This clonotype was observed once. The chain has TRBV12-3 or TRBV12-4 and TRBJ2-3; D is possibly TRBD1 (5 bases). This CDR3 contains 15 residues. Trimming removed 1 base from V and 2 bases from J, with 10 bases in between. CDR3 nucleotides: TGTGCCAGCAGTTTAGGGCAGGGTTACACAGATACGCAGTATTTT. This codes for CASSLGQGYTDTQYF.

This clonotype was picked up one time. The rearrangement uses TRBV7-3 and TRBJ2-1, with 10 bases lining up with TRBD2. V lost 4 bases and J lost 6; bases outside the gene matches: 12. Germline V gives CDR1 SGHTA, CDR2 FQGTGA. This CDR3 is 17 amino acids long. DNA for the CDR3: TGTGCCAGCAGCTCCCCCGGGGCTAGCGGGAGTCCCAATGAGCAGTTCTTC. Its translation is CASSSPGASGSPNEQFF.

This sequence joins TRBV12-3 or TRBV12-4 and TRBJ2-7; 8 bases line up with TRBD1. This CDR3 spans 14 amino acids. Germline trimming cut 7 bases from V and 3 bases from J; bases unmatched to any gene: 8. The CDR3 reads CASTTDRVVYEQYF. In DNA form, the CDR3 reads TGTGCCAGCACCACGGACAGGGTTGTCTACGAGCAGTACTTC.

A few counts support this clonotype. The rearrangement links TRBV28 to TRBJ2-7; D is possibly TRBD1 (5 bases). The CDR3 extends over 14 amino acids. Trimming stripped 5 bases from V and 2 bases from J, with 13 bases between. CDR1 MDHEN and CDR2 SYDVKM come from the germline V gene. The CDR3 loop reads CASSIDRPPYEQYV. CDR3 DNA sequence: TGTGCCAGCAGTATAGACAGACCTCCCTACGAGCAGTACGTC.

The rearrangement links TRBV20-1 to TRBJ2-2; 9 nucleotides match TRBD2. This CDR3 comprises 15 residues. Losses at the gene ends were 4 bases for V and 5 bases for J; bases not matched to a gene: 8. Per the germline V gene, CDR1 is DFQATT and CDR2 is SNEGSKA (reference sequence). The CDR3 loop is CSAKTSGGNTGELFF. CDR3 DNA: TGCAGTGCTAAGACTAGCGGAGGCAATACCGGGGAGCTGTTTTTT.

Ten or more counts support this clonotype. The rearrangement uses TRBV12-3 or TRBV12-4 and TRBJ1-1; D not resolved. Trimming stripped 7 bases from V and 3 bases from J, with 15 bases between. The CDR3 contains 14 residues. The CDR3 sequence is CASTGWERDTEAFF. The CDR3 DNA sequence: TGTGCCAGCACTGGGTGGGAACGGGACACTGAAGCTTTCTTT.

This clonotype was detected many times. The chain uses TRBV20-1 and TRBJ2-2; 12 positions agree with TRBD2. From germline, CDR1 is DFQATT and CDR2 SNEGSKA (reference sequence). The trim removed 0 bases at V and 3 bases at J, leaving 8 bases unmatched. The CDR3 is 18 amino acids. The CDR3 loop reads CSARDPLLAGGHTGELFF. Here the CDR3 DNA reads TGCAGTGCTAGAGATCCGCTACTAGCGGGAGGCCACACCGGGGAGCTGTTTTTT.

This rearrangement joins TRBV7-2 to TRBJ2-2, with TRBD1 identical over 9 bases. The J segment lost 4 bases and the V segment lost 4 bases, leaving 13 bases of the junction unmatched. The V gene's germline CDR1 is SGHTA and CDR2 FQGNSA. The CDR3 totals 18 residues. The CDR3 region has the DNA TGTGCCAGCAGCTGGTCTTTGCTGGGACAGGGCTGCACCGGGGAGCTGTTTTTT. This translates into CASSWSLLGQGCTGELFF.

Ten or more counts support this clonotype. V usage is TRBV5-4 and J usage is TRBJ1-2; 12 bases line up with TRBD1. Germline assignment: CDR1 SGHNT and CDR2 YYREEE (reference sequence). CDR3 length: 14 amino acids. The junction had 6 bases not matched to a gene; V was cut back by 4 bases and J by 8 bases. CDR3 DNA: TGTGCCAGCAGCCACAGGGACAGGGGGCCCGGCTACACCTTC. As protein: CASSHRDRGPGYTF.